Listed here is a single T cell receptor beta chain. This receptor's antigen is unknown. There are no base qualities to consult, and no much larger clone falls within one base. Libraries were made using 5' RACE. The data were produced on a NextSeq 500. To correct for sequencing error and PCR bias, the TCR library protocol tagged individual cDNA molecules with unique molecular identifiers. TCR alpha and beta chains were both sequenced, and the abundances of alpha and beta sequences in each sample were closely correlated with each other. In the paper's pipeline: V gene, J gene and CDR3 annotation of TCR sequences was performed with Decombinator V4. Expanded TCRs were defined as changing significantly between any two time points under a Poisson model with p below 0.0001. TCR abundances were normalised to the total number of TCRs sequenced per sample and were expressed as counts per million. TRAV1-2 paired with TRAJ12, TRAJ20 or TRAJ33 defined MAIT TCRs, while TRAV10 paired with TRAJ18 defined iNKT TCRs. A search of VDJdb, accessed on 1 November 2021, was run for TCRs annotated to CMV, EBV and SARS-CoV-2, with TCRs annotated for multiple antigens excluded. In-frame beta chains were kept once TCRdb had trimmed the public reads at Q25 with fastp and called clones with MiXCR. Each CDR3 protein gets just one entry, which takes the most common genes and DNA from the rows behind it. These V and J calls derive from TCRdb rather than the authors' analysis. For this sample there are about 100,000 distinct CDR3 sequences; under 15% appear just once. The biggest ten clones account for approximately 2% of the sample.

This sample stems from a study of early T cells in non-severe SARS-CoV-2 infection (dated by TCRdb to the early 2020s). For context, the study as a whole: Bulk RNA from unsorted whole blood was used for TCR sequencing, so alpha and beta chains could not be paired. The paper as a whole reports these results and caveats: VDJdb matching was skewed toward anti-spike CD8 responses, so virus-specific expansions were likely underestimated and private and CD4 specificities were missed.

The junction shows trimming of 8 bases on V and 7 bases on J, plus 21 bases between the germline ends. CDR1 and CDR2 (MDHEN, SYDVKM) derive from the germline V gene. The CDR3 covers 14 residues, taking in both the cysteine and the phenylalanine. Only the CDR3 DNA stays, 42 bases, in frame from base 1. This was a case-control study nested in a cohort of healthcare workers in London, UK, who had nasopharyngeal swab PCR tests and blood samples taken every week. Healthcare workers were enrolled in the week of the UK lockdown, from 23 to 31 March 2020, and were followed every week for up to about 16 weeks.

This clonotype was obtained from an adult who was a healthcare worker with PCR-confirmed SARS-CoV-2 infection or an uninfected control (not recorded which). Recombination linked TRBV28 to TRBJ2-7; the D assignment is uncertain and may be TRBD1 or TRBD2, with 6 bases supporting each. Sequenced material: whole blood. CDR3 loop: CASRGGVGAREQYF. The nucleotide sequence is given as TGTGCCAGCCGCGGAGGGGTGGGGGCGCGGGAGCAGTACTTC.